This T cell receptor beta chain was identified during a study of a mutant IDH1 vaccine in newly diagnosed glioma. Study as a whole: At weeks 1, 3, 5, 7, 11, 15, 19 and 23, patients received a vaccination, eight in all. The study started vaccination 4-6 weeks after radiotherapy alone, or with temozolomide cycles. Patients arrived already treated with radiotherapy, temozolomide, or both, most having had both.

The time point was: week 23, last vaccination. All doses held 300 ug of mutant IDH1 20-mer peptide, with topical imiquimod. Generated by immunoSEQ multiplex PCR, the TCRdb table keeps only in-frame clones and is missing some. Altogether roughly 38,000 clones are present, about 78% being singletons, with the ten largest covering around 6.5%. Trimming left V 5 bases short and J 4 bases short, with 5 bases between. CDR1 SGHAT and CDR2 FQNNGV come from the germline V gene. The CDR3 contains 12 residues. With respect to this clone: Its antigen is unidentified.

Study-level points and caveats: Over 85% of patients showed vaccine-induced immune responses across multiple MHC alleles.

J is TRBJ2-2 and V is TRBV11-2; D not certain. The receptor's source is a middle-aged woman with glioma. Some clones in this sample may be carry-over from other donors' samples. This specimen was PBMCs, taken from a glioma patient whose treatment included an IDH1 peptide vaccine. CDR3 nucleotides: TGTGCCAGCAGCACCCGCACCGGGGAGCTGTTTTTT. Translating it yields CASSTRTGELFF. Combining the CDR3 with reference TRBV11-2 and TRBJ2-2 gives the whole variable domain EAGVAQSPRYKIIEKRQSVAFWCNPISGHATLYWYQQILGQGPKLLIQFQNNGVVDDSQLPKDRFSAERLKGVDSTLKIQPAKLEDSAVYLCASSTRTGELFFGEGSRLTVL.